One sample yielded the 23 T cell receptor beta chains listed below, sequenced in a study of blood T cell repertoires in COVID-19. The table came from immunoSEQ multiplex PCR; TCRdb's copy has only in-frame clones and leaves some out. The table shows 190,000 or so clones, with roughly nine tenths occurring only once. Sequencing used peripheral blood. These receptors were collected from a woman in her 70s with acute or convalescent COVID-19.

The chain joins TRBV19 to TRBJ1-1, with 7 bases lining up with TRBD1. The trim removed 6 bases at V and 6 bases at J, leaving 7 bases unmatched. The CDR3 spans 13 residues. In germline, CDR1 is LNHDA, CDR2 SQIVND (reference sequence). The CDR3 protein is CASRRTGASEAFF. The CDR3 DNA is TGTGCCAGTAGGAGGACAGGAGCCTCTGAAGCTTTCTTT. Supplemented by reference TRBV19 and TRBJ1-1, the full variable domain reads DGGITQSPKYLFRKEGQNVTLSCEQNLNHDAMYWYRQDPGQGLRLIYYSQIVNDFQKGDIAEGYSVSREKKESFPLTVTSAQKNPTAFYLCASRRTGASEAFFGQGTRLTVV.

The chain couples TRBV11-2 to TRBJ1-2; possibly TRBD1 for D (5 bases). CDR3 size: 14 residues. Germline lookup yields CDR1 SGHAT and CDR2 FQNNGV. The ends were cut back, 1 base at V and 2 bases at J, with 8 bases in the middle. Here the CDR3 DNA reads TGTGCCAGCAGCTTAGGTCAGGGCAACTATGGCTACACCTTC. Its protein product is CASSLGQGNYGYTF.

The chain combines TRBV24-1 with TRBJ2-2; the match to TRBD1 covers 12 bases. Per germline, CDR1 KGHDR and CDR2 SFDVKD. With 5 bases clipped from V and 7 bases from J, the junction kept 13 bases outside the gene matches. The CDR3 has 18 amino acids. In DNA form, the CDR3 reads TGTGCCACCAGTGGGCGCGGGGGACAGGGGGCGACGGACGGGGAGCTGTTTTTT. The encoded protein is CATSGRGGQGATDGELFF.

The chain employs TRBV5-1 and TRBJ2-3; 11 bases are shared with TRBD2. The CDR3 totals 16 residues. After removal of 4 bases from V and 2 bases from J, the junction contained 6 bases not matched to a gene. CDR1 is SGHRS, CDR2 YFSETQ, per germline. The CDR3 sequence: CASSPSGGLFTDTQYF. CDR3 nucleotides: TGCGCCAGCAGCCCTAGCGGGGGGCTGTTCACAGATACGCAGTATTTT.

The chain carries TRBV13 and TRBJ2-7, with 8 nucleotides matching TRBD1. Germline CDR1 reads PRHDT; CDR2 reads FYEKMQ (reference sequence). V lost 5 bases and J lost 6; bases outside the gene matches: 12. CDR3 length: 15 amino acids. In nucleotides, the CDR3 is TGTGCCAGCAGCCTCAACCCCGGGACAGGAGGCGAGCAGTACTTC. Translating gives CASSLNPGTGGEQYF.

As DNA, the CDR3 is TGTGCCACCAGCAGAGATCAGGCAGGGGGCGCAGGAAAACTGTTTTTT. This sequence encodes CATSRDQAGGAGKLFF. V usage is TRBV15 and J usage is TRBJ1-4; TRBD1 agrees at 8 bases. Germline V lookup: CDR1 LNHNV, CDR2 YYDKDF (reference sequence). V shed 0 bases, J shed 10 bases, and the junction held 10 bases outside the gene matches. This CDR3 is 16 amino acids long. The whole variable domain, remainder taken from reference TRBV15 and TRBJ1-4, is DAMVIQNPRYQVTQFGKPVTLSCSQTLNHNVMYWYQQKSSQAPKLLFHYYDKDFNNEADTPDNFQSRRPNTSFCFLDIRSPGLGDTAMYLCATSRDQAGGAGKLFFGSGTQLSVL.

The V call is TRBV5-1, the J call TRBJ2-2; possible D gene TRBD1, 6 bases. Germline loops: CDR1 SGHRS, CDR2 YFSETQ. Trimming took 3 bases from V and 4 from J, leaving 16 bases between them. The CDR3 sequence is 16 residues long. CDR3 sequence: CASSWDRDTGTGELFF. Written as DNA, the CDR3 is TGCGCCAGCAGCTGGGATCGGGACACCGGCACCGGGGAGCTGTTTTTT.

This clone was detected once. This chain uses TRBV18 with TRBJ2-3; 10 bases map to TRBD1. Germline V gives CDR1 KGHSH, CDR2 LQKENI. V lost 6 bases, J lost 2 bases, and 5 bases stayed unmatched. The CDR3 spans 15 residues. For the CDR3, the DNA is TGTGCCAGCTCTTTCGGGACAGGGGACACAGATACGCAGTATTTT. It translates to CASSFGTGDTDTQYF.

CDR3 amino acids: CASSQLRTGGYEQYF. As DNA, the CDR3 is TGTGCCAGCAGCCAGTTAAGGACAGGGGGATACGAGCAGTACTTC. The rearrangement links TRBV14 to TRBJ2-7, with 10 bases that match TRBD1. V gave up 3 bases and J gave up 4 bases; unmatched junction bases: 6. Germline-derived CDR1 and CDR2 are SGHDN and FVKESK. This CDR3 has 15 residues.

The V gene is TRBV5-1, the J gene TRBJ1-1; D is unresolved. CDR1 is SGHRS, CDR2 YFSETQ, per germline. Trimming left V 0 bases short and J 7 bases short, with 10 bases between. The CDR3 is made up of 13 amino acids. The CDR3 loop reads CASSLDTPIEAFF. DNA for the CDR3: TGCGCCAGCAGCTTGGACACCCCGATTGAAGCTTTCTTT.

The chain combines TRBV15 with TRBJ1-2, with 9 positions matching TRBD1. This CDR3 spans 15 amino acids. J lost 4 bases, V lost 2 bases, and 5 bases had no gene match. Germline V gives CDR1 LNHNV, CDR2 YYDKDF (reference sequence). The CDR3 region is CATSRSRTGVYGYTF. CDR3 DNA sequence: TGTGCCACCAGCAGATCGAGGACAGGGGTCTATGGCTACACCTTC.

The chain couples TRBV2 to TRBJ2-1; TRBD2 is a possible D gene (7 bases). CDR1 and CDR2 from the germline V gene are SNHLY and FYNNEI. Trimming stripped 10 bases from V and 4 bases from J, with 17 bases between. CDR3 length: 14 residues. The CDR3 spells CANRRGALYNEQFF. Written as DNA, the CDR3 is TGTGCCAACCGACGGGGGGCTCTATACAATGAGCAGTTCTTC.

This clone occurred a few times. This chain links TRBV5-3 with TRBJ2-7; 8 nucleotides align to TRBD2. TRBV5-3 is given ORF status, its function remaining uncertain. CDR3 length: 15 residues. V lost 0 bases and J lost 7; bases outside the gene matches: 9. In DNA form, the CDR3 reads TGTGCCAGAAGCTTGGCAAGTCTCGCTAGCGGGGAGCAGTACTTC. Its protein product is CARSLASLASGEQYF.

In DNA, the CDR3 is TGTGCCAGTAATCGCGGGAGGGCCCCCGGGGAGCTGTTTTTT. Translation gives CASNRGRAPGELFF. The rearrangement links TRBV19 to TRBJ2-2, with 9 positions matching TRBD2. The CDR3 runs to 14 residues. Germline V gives CDR1 LNHDA, CDR2 SQIVND (reference sequence). The J segment lost 6 bases and the V segment lost 7 bases, leaving 6 bases of the junction unmatched.

This clone was counted between two and nine times. The chain couples TRBV7-2 to TRBJ1-1; D remains unclear. The CDR3 extends over 13 amino acids. In germline, CDR1 is SGHTA, CDR2 FQGNSA. Trimming pared 2 bases from V and 6 bases from J, leaving 10 bases between. CDR3 loop: CASSLQRKAEAFF. In DNA, the CDR3 is TGTGCCAGCAGCTTACAGCGCAAGGCTGAAGCTTTCTTT.

Written as DNA, the CDR3 is TGTGCCAGCAGTTGGGACAGTGCTGGAAACACCATATATTTT. Residues: CASSWDSAGNTIYF. The chain is built from TRBV6-5 and TRBJ1-3, with TRBD1 identical over 7 bases. CDR3 size: 14 residues. Germline assignment: CDR1 MNHEY and CDR2 SVGAGI. V was clipped by 4 bases and J by 2 bases; unmatched bases: 2.

This chain links TRBV5-1 with TRBJ2-1; 9 bases map to TRBD2. The CDR3 length is 16 residues. The V segment lost 0 bases and the J segment 8 bases; nucleotides outside the gene matches: 9. Germline V lookup: CDR1 SGHRS, CDR2 YFSETQ. This CDR3 reads CASSLAPSGEGDEQFF. As DNA, the CDR3 is TGCGCCAGCAGCTTGGCCCCTAGCGGGGAGGGGGATGAGCAGTTCTTC.

The V gene is TRBV11-2, the J gene TRBJ2-3; TRBD2 matches 8 bases. V dropped 8 bases and J dropped 4; count of bases not matched to a gene: 8. The CDR3 is 14 amino acids. Germline V gives CDR1 SGHAT, CDR2 FQNNGV. DNA of the CDR3: TGTGCCAGCCGCCGGGGGGGCCTGTCAGATACGCAGTATTTT. Its translation is CASRRGGLSDTQYF.

The gene calls are TRBV5-1 and TRBJ1-4, with D perhaps matching TRBD1 (5 bases). Germline V gene sequence: CDR1 SGHRS, CDR2 YFSETQ. The CDR3 loop spans 14 amino acids. V lost 0 bases and J 6 bases, leaving 9 bases between the germline ends. The DNA for the CDR3 is TGCGCCAGCAGCTTGGGGGGCGGGGATGAAAAACTGTTTTTT. Translating it yields CASSLGGGDEKLFF.

This clone has only one observation. This rearrangement joins TRBV7-2 to TRBJ1-6; D not certain. Between the trimmed V and J ends, which lost 3 bases and 0 bases, there was a span of 9 bases. The CDR3 length is 16 residues. Germline V gives CDR1 SGHTA, CDR2 FQGNSA. The CDR3 nucleotides read TGTGCCAGCAGCTTGGATTGGAGCTCCTATAATTCACCCCTCCACTTT. Protein product: CASSLDWSSYNSPLHF.

The V gene is TRBV3-1 (or the pseudogene TRBV3-2), the J gene TRBJ2-7; 8 bases align to TRBD1. CDR1 LGHDT and CDR2 YNNKEL come from the germline V gene (reference sequence). The CDR3 is made up of 12 amino acids. J gave up 3 bases and V 8 bases, and 3 bases lay outside the gene matches. CDR3 nucleotides: TGTGCCAGCGCAGGGGGCGGCTACGAGCAGTACTTC. This gives the protein CASAGGGYEQYF.

J is TRBJ2-5 and V is TRBV15; perhaps TRBD1 as D (5 bases). CDR3 length: 14 residues. Deletions cut 4 bases from V and 4 bases from J, with 13 bases between. CDR1 and CDR2 from the germline V gene are LNHNV and YYDKDF (reference sequence). DNA of the CDR3: TGTGCCACCAGCACAGGGCTCCTTGGAGAGACCCAGTACTTC. It translates to CATSTGLLGETQYF.

The rearrangement links TRBV7-8 to TRBJ2-1, with a weak D call TRBD1 (6 bases). Germline CDR1 and CDR2: SGHVS and FQNEAQ. V was clipped by 3 bases and J by 0 bases, with 18 bases between them. This CDR3 has 18 amino acids. The CDR3 protein is CASSLETWTVSSYNEQFF. The CDR3 DNA is TGTGCCAGCAGCTTGGAGACCTGGACAGTAAGCTCCTACAATGAGCAGTTCTTC. Based on the CDR3 plus reference TRBV7-8 and TRBJ2-1, the full variable domain is GAGVSQSPRYKVAKRGQDVALRCDPISGHVSLFWYQQALGQGPEFLTYFQNEAQLDKSGLPSDRFFAERPEGSVSTLKIQRTQQEDSAVYLCASSLETWTVSSYNEQFFGPGTRLTVL.